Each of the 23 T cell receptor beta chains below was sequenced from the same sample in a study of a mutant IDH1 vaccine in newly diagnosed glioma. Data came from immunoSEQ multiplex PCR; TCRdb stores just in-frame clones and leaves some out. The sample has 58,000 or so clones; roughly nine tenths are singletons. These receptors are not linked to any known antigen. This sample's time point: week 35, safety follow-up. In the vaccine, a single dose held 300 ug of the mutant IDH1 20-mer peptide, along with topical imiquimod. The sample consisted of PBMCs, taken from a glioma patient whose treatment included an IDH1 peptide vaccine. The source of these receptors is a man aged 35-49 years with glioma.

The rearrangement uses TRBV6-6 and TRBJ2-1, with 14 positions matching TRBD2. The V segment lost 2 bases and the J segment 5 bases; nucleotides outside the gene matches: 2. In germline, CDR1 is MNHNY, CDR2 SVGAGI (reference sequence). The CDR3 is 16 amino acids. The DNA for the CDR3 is TGTGCCAGCAGTTACGGACTAGCGGGAGGCGACAATGAGCAGTTCTTC. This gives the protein CASSYGLAGGDNEQFF.

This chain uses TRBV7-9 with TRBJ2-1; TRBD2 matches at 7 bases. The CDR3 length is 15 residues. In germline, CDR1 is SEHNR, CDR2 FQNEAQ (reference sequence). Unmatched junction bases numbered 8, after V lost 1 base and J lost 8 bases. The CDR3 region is CASSLGGGRGDEQFF. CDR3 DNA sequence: TGTGCCAGCAGCTTAGGTGGCGGGAGAGGAGATGAGCAGTTCTTC.

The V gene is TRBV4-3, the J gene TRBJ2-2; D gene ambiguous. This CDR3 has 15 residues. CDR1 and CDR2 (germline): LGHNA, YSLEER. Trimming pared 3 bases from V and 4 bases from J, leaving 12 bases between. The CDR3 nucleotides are TGCGCCAGCAGCCATGCTAGGACGCTCACCGGGGAGCTGTTTTTT. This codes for CASSHARTLTGELFF.

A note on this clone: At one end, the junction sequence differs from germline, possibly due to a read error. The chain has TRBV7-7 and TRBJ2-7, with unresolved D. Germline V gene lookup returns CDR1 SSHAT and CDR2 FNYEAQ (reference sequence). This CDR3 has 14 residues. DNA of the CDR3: TGTGCTAGCAGCCCTCCCGGCCGTACCTACGAGCAGTACTTC. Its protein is CASSPPGRTYEQYF.

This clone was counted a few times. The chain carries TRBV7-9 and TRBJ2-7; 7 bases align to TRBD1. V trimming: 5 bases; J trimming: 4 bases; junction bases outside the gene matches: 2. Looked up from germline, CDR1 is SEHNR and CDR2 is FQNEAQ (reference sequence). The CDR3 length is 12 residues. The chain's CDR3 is CASSPTGYEQYF. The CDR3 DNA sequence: TGTGCCAGCAGCCCGACAGGGTACGAGCAGTACTTC.

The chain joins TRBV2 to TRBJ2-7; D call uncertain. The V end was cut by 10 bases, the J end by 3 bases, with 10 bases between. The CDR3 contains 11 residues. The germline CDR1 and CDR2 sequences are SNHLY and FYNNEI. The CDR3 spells CATLRSYEQYF. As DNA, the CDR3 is TGTGCCACCCTACGAAGCTACGAGCAGTACTTC.

CDR3 residues: CASRAGGPPETQYF. For the CDR3, the DNA is TGTGCCAGCAGAGCGGGAGGGCCCCCAGAGACCCAGTACTTC. The chain recombines TRBV27 with TRBJ2-5, with 10 bases identical to TRBD2. Germline CDR1 is MNHEY and CDR2 is SMNVEV (reference sequence). There are 14 residues in the CDR3. With V trimmed by 6 bases and J by 4 bases, 5 bases remained unmatched.

CDR3 residues: CASSLGQGVRETQYF. The CDR3 DNA reads as TGCGCCAGCAGCCTGGGACAGGGGGTGAGGGAGACCCAGTACTTC. V gene TRBV5-1 combines with J gene TRBJ2-5, with 11 bases identical to TRBD1. J was trimmed by 5 bases and V by 4 bases; bases with no gene match: 7. There are 15 residues in the CDR3. Germline V gives CDR1 SGHRS, CDR2 YFSETQ.

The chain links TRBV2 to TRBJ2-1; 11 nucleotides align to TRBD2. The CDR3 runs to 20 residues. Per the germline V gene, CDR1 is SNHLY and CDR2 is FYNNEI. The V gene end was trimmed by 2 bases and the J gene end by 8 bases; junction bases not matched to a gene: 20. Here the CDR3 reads CASSEMFTSGSPIVADEQFF. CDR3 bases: TGTGCCAGCAGTGAAATGTTTACTAGCGGGAGCCCTATCGTGGCTGATGAGCAGTTCTTC.

The CDR3 loop is CASSLAGAQYF. CDR3 nucleotide sequence: TGTGCCAGCAGCTTGGCGGGGGCGCAGTACTTC. This chain links TRBV5-6 with TRBJ2-7, with D possibly called TRBD1 or TRBD2 (6 bases each). CDR3 length: 11 residues. The ends were cut back, 0 bases at V and 9 bases at J, with 7 bases in the middle. Germline V gene lookup returns CDR1 SGHDT and CDR2 YYEEEE.

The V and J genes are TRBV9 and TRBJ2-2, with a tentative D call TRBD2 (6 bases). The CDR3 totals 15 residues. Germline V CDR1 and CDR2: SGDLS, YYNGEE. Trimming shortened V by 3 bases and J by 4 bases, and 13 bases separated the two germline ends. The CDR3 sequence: CASSAGRRGTGELFF. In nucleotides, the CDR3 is TGTGCCAGCAGCGCCGGGAGACGGGGCACCGGGGAGCTGTTTTTT.

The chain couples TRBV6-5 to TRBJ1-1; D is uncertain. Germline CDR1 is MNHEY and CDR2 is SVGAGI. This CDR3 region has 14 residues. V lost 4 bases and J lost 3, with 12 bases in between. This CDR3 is CASSSSTEDTEAFF. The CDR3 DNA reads TGTGCCAGCAGTTCTTCCACAGAGGACACTGAAGCTTTCTTT.

The CDR3 spells CSVDGQGWGYTF. The CDR3, as DNA: TGCAGCGTCGATGGACAGGGCTGGGGCTACACCTTC. V and J are TRBV29-1 and TRBJ1-2, with TRBD1 identical over 8 bases. With 6 bases clipped from V and 8 bases from J, the junction kept 8 bases outside the gene matches. The CDR3 is 12 amino acids. Germline loops: CDR1 SQVTM, CDR2 ANQGSEA.

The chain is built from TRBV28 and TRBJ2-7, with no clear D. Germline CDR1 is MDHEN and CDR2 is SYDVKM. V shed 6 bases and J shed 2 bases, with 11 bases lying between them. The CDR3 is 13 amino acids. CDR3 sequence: CASSSGVTYEQYF. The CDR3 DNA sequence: TGTGCCAGCAGCTCAGGAGTAACCTACGAGCAGTACTTC.

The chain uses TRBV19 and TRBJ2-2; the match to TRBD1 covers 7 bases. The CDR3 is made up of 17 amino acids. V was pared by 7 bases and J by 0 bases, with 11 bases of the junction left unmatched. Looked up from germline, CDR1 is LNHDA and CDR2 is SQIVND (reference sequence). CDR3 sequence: CASTGRRGTANTGELFF. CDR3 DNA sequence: TGTGCCAGTACTGGCAGGCGTGGGACAGCGAACACCGGGGAGCTGTTTTTT.

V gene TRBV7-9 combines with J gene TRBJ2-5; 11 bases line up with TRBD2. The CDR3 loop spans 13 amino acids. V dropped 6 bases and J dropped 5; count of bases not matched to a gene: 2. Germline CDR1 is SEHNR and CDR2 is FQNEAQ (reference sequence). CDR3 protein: CASSSGRGETQYF. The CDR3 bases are TGTGCCAGCAGTAGCGGGAGGGGTGAGACCCAGTACTTC.

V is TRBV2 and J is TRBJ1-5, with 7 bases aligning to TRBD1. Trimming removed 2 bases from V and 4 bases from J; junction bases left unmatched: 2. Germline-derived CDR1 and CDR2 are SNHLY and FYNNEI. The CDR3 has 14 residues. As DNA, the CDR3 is TGTGCCAGCAGTGAAAACAGGGGTAATCAGCCCCAGCATTTT. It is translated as CASSENRGNQPQHF.

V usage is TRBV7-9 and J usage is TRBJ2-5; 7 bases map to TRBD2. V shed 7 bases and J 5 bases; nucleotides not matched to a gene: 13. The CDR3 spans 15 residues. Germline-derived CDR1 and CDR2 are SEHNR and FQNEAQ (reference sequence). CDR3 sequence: CASTGDYQGWETQYF. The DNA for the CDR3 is TGTGCCAGCACCGGGGACTACCAAGGATGGGAGACCCAGTACTTC.

Here the CDR3 reads CSARESVYGYTF. CDR3 nucleotide sequence: TGCAGCGCCCGAGAATCAGTCTATGGCTACACCTTC. The chain is built from TRBV29-1 and TRBJ1-2, with D unclear. CDR1 is SQVTM and CDR2 is ANQGSEA in the germline V gene. CDR3 length: 12 residues. The V end lost 7 bases, the J end lost 4 bases, and 13 bases lay between the germline ends.

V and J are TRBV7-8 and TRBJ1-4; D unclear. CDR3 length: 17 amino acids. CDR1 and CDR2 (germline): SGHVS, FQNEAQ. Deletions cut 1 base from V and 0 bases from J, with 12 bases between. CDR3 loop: CASSLGMRKATNEKLFF. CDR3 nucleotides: TGTGCCAGCAGCTTAGGTATGAGGAAGGCAACTAATGAAAAACTGTTTTTT. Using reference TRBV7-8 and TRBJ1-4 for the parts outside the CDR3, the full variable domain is GAGVSQSPRYKVAKRGQDVALRCDPISGHVSLFWYQQALGQGPEFLTYFQNEAQLDKSGLPSDRFFAERPEGSVSTLKIQRTQQEDSAVYLCASSLGMRKATNEKLFFGSGTQLSVL.

The DNA of the CDR3 is TGTGCCAGCAGCTCCCCGGGACTAGCGGGAGGCGAGCAGTACTTC. This sequence encodes CASSSPGLAGGEQYF. The rearrangement links TRBV7-2 to TRBJ2-7; 15 bases line up with TRBD2. Germline assignment: CDR1 SGHTA and CDR2 FQGNSA. The CDR3 has 15 amino acids. V lost 4 bases and J lost 6; bases outside the gene matches: 4.

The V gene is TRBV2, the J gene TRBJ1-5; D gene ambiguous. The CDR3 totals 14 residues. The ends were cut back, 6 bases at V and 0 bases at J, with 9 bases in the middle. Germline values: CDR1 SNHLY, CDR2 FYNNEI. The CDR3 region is CASSSLDSNQPQHF. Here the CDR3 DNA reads TGTGCCAGCAGCAGTCTGGATAGCAATCAGCCCCAGCATTTT.

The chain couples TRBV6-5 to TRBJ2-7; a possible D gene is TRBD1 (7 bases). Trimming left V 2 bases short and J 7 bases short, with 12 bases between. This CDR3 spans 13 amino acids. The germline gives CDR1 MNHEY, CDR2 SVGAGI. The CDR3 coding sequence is TGTGCCAGCAGTTACCAGGGGGGTGGTGAGCAGTACTTC. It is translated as CASSYQGGGEQYF.